These 10 T cell receptor beta chains were all obtained from the same sample, sequenced in a study of T cell repertoires in cytomegalovirus infection (dated by TCRdb to about 2019). TCRdb records Illumina HiSeq 1500 as the sequencer. The public reads were run again by TCRdb, first through fastp at Q25 and then through MiXCR, and only productive beta chains were kept. CDR3 protein duplicates are merged, each entry listing the most common genes and DNA. The sample table records approximately 700,000 distinct CDR3 sequences; under 40% of these occur just once. The ten largest clones represent around 2.8% of the sample. Specimen: PBMCs. The receptors were gathered from a human donor in good health (CMV status not recorded). Some clones in this sample may be carry-over from other donors' samples.

This clonotype was counted a few times. The CDR3 loop reads CASSGPKSQPQHF. CDR3 bases: TGTGCCAGCAGTGGTCCGAAGTCGCAGCCCCAGCATTTT. The V gene is TRBV2, the J gene TRBJ1-5, with D unresolved. Germline V lookup: CDR1 SNHLY, CDR2 FYNNEI. V dropped 4 bases and J dropped 7 bases, with 11 bases sitting between them. The CDR3 extends over 13 amino acids.

The V and J genes are TRBV27 and TRBJ2-7; 9 bases are a match to TRBD1. The CDR3 length is 15 residues. J was trimmed by 1 base and V by 2 bases; bases with no gene match: 3. The germline V gene encodes CDR1 MNHEY and CDR2 SMNVEV (reference sequence). The CDR3 DNA follows: TGTGCCAGCAGTTTAACTGGGACAGGGTCCTACGAGCAGTACTTC. Translation gives CASSLTGTGSYEQYF.

The chain carries TRBV27 and TRBJ2-5; TRBD1 is a possible D gene (6 bases). The germline V gene encodes CDR1 MNHEY and CDR2 SMNVEV (reference sequence). Trimming removed 5 bases at V and 3 bases at J, with 16 bases between. The CDR3 has 15 residues. The CDR3 nucleotides read TGTGCCAGCAGTGCCCAGTGGGGGCTGAAAGAGACCCAGTACTTC. Amino acid sequence: CASSAQWGLKETQYF.

The CDR3, as DNA: TGTGCCACCTCCCCGGGACGAGGATTTGAAGCTTTCTTT. Translating gives CATSPGRGFEAFF. The chain links TRBV12-3 or TRBV12-4 to TRBJ1-1; D is perhaps TRBD1 (5 bases). V was pared by 10 bases and J by 7 bases, with 19 bases between. This CDR3 has 13 amino acids.

Many counts were recorded for this clonotype. This chain connects TRBV5-5 to TRBJ2-1, with 10 bases matching TRBD2. Germline loops: CDR1 SGHKS, CDR2 YYEKEE (reference sequence). V gave up 5 bases and J gave up 9 bases; unmatched junction bases: 11. The CDR3 has 15 amino acids. Here the CDR3 reads CASRPGLAGVSEQFF. For the CDR3, the DNA is TGTGCCAGCAGGCCCGGGCTAGCGGGAGTTAGTGAGCAGTTCTTC.

V gene TRBV30 combines with J gene TRBJ1-5; D gene ambiguous. Per germline, CDR1 GTSNPN and CDR2 SVGIG (reference sequence). Trimming took off 3 bases at V and 2 bases at J, with 14 bases between the two ends. This CDR3 is 15 amino acids long. The CDR3 bases are TGTGCCTGGAGCGCTTCGGACGACCGCAATCAGCCCCAGCATTTT. As protein: CAWSASDDRNQPQHF.

This clonotype was seen a handful of times. This sequence joins TRBV7-8 and TRBJ2-7; 7 nucleotides match TRBD2. V lost 5 bases to trimming and J lost 2 bases; unmatched junction nucleotides: 6. This CDR3 has 14 amino acids. The germline V gene has CDR1 SGHVS and CDR2 FQNEAQ. The DNA of the CDR3 is TGTGCCAGCAGCGTTACCGGGACTACCTACGAGCAGTACTTC. This gives the protein CASSVTGTTYEQYF.

This clonotype has more than one count but fewer than ten. The chain recombines TRBV19 with TRBJ2-2; D remains unclear. Germline CDR1 reads LNHDA; CDR2 reads SQIVND (reference sequence). Between the trimmed V and J ends, which lost 10 bases and 5 bases, there was a span of 8 bases. The CDR3 sequence is 11 residues long. The CDR3 sequence is CATEGTGELFF. CDR3 in DNA: TGTGCCACCGAAGGGACCGGGGAGCTGTTTTTT.

This clonotype was observed a handful of times. The V call is TRBV28, the J call TRBJ2-5; D is unclear. With 6 bases removed from V and 5 bases from J, the gap between germline ends came to 7 bases. The CDR3 length is 11 residues. Germline V CDR1 and CDR2: MDHEN, SYDVKM. CDR3 DNA sequence: TGTGCCAGCAGCAGTGTGGAGACCCAGTACTTC. This gives the protein CASSSVETQYF.

This rearrangement joins TRBV5-6 to TRBJ1-3; possible D gene TRBD1, 5 bases. V lost 3 bases and J 3 bases, leaving 13 bases between the germline ends. In germline, CDR1 is SGHDT, CDR2 YYEEEE. The CDR3 contains 15 residues. The CDR3 here is CASSWGRPNGNTIYF. The DNA for the CDR3 is TGTGCCAGCAGCTGGGGCAGACCGAATGGAAACACCATATATTTT.